The 10 T cell receptor beta chains below were found in one sample sequenced in a study of T cells in Graves' hyperthyroidism and ophthalmopathy. Researchers amplified the TCR beta CDR3 regions from RNA transcripts. The TCR CDR3 was amplified in a first-round RT-PCR using the HTBI primer set. TCRdb redid the calling of the multiplex PCR reads with MiXCR, one entry per CDR3 protein. The sample lists about 49,000 distinct CDR3 sequences, 45% to 65% occurring once. Sequenced: peripheral blood or thyroid tissue (not recorded which). These receptors originate from a man aged 18 to 35 with Graves' hyperthyroidism.

The chain is built from TRBV7-9 and TRBJ2-5; perhaps D is TRBD1 or TRBD2 (5 bases each). The V end lost 5 bases, the J end lost 10 bases, and 11 bases lay between the germline ends. From germline, CDR1 is SEHNR and CDR2 FQNEAQ (reference sequence). The CDR3 covers 11 residues. The CDR3 DNA follows: TGTGCCAGCAGCCCCCGGGACGGCCAGTACTTC. Its protein product is CASSPRDGQYF.

This clonotype was picked up one time. The chain combines TRBV4-2 with TRBJ2-1; 11 bases are a match to TRBD2. Germline trimming cut 2 bases from V and 4 bases from J; bases unmatched to any gene: 7. The germline CDR1 and CDR2 sequences are LGHNA and YNFKEQ. The CDR3 runs 17 residues. The CDR3 DNA reads as TGTGCCAGCAGCCAACCCACCGGGACTAGCGGTTACAATGAGCAGTTCTTC. This gives the protein CASSQPTGTSGYNEQFF.

The V call is TRBV5-1, the J call TRBJ1-5; D is unresolved. The CDR3 spans 15 residues. The V and J ends lost 0 bases and 7 bases respectively, with 14 bases between them. Germline V gene lookup returns CDR1 SGHRS and CDR2 YFSETQ. CDR3 coding DNA: TGCGCCAGCAGCTTGGGTGTGGAAGGGAGCCAGCCCCAGCATTTT. Its translation: CASSLGVEGSQPQHF.

At least ten counts were recorded for this clonotype. The chain employs TRBV6-6 and TRBJ2-7, with D possibly TRBD1 on 6 matching bases. V dropped 6 bases and J dropped 3 bases, with 12 bases sitting between them. Germline CDR1 is MNHNY and CDR2 is SVGAGI (reference sequence). The CDR3 extends over 13 amino acids. The CDR3 reads CASRYGTSYEQYF. The CDR3 coding sequence is TGTGCCAGCAGGTACGGGACAAGCTACGAGCAGTACTTC.

In this sample, this clonotype turned up many times. The CDR3 does not close with the conserved phenylalanine or tryptophan, likely indicating a read error. V gene TRBV28 combines with J gene TRBJ2-7; 7 bases match TRBD1. The V gene end was trimmed by 5 bases and the J gene end by 0 bases; junction bases not matched to a gene: 7. CDR3 length: 15 residues. The germline V gene has CDR1 MDHEN and CDR2 SYDVKM. CDR3 bases: TGTGCCAGCAGTCTTCAGGGGGTGTCCTCCTACGAGCAGTACTTG. Translating gives CASSLQGVSSYEQYL.

This rearrangement joins TRBV9 to TRBJ1-2; D may be TRBD1 (6 bases). Germline CDR1 SGDLS, CDR2 YYNGEE. Trimming cost V 7 bases and J 1 base, with 11 bases left between them. CDR3 length: 13 residues. The CDR3 nucleotides are TGTGCCAGCGGAGGACAGTTTAACTATGGCTACACCTTC. This encodes CASGGQFNYGYTF.

This clonotype was counted between two and nine times. The V and J genes are TRBV19 and TRBJ2-7; no firm D call. The V and J ends lost 7 bases and 1 base respectively, with 8 bases between them. The CDR3 spans 12 residues. Germline V gene data show CDR1 as LNHDA and CDR2 as SQIVND (reference sequence). In DNA, the CDR3 is TGTGCCAGTATGGACGCTTCCTACGAGCAGTACTTC. Translating gives CASMDASYEQYF. The entire variable domain, with the rest obtained from reference TRBV19 and TRBJ2-7, is as follows: DGGITQSPKYLFRKEGQNVTLSCEQNLNHDAMYWYRQDPGQGLRLIYYSQIVNDFQKGDIAEGYSVSREKKESFPLTVTSAQKNPTAFYLCASMDASYEQYFGPGTRLTVT.

This clonotype was recorded many times. CDR3: CASSPPDRAGYTF. The CDR3, as DNA: TGTGCCAGCAGTCCGCCCGACAGGGCTGGCTACACCTTC. The rearrangement joins TRBV12-3 or TRBV12-4 to TRBJ1-2, with 7 positions matching TRBD1. J was trimmed by 7 bases and V by 5 bases; bases with no gene match: 7. This CDR3 is 13 amino acids long.

This clonotype was counted at least ten times. The rearrangement joins TRBV28 to TRBJ2-5; D possibly corresponds to TRBD2 (5 bases). The CDR3 loop spans 15 amino acids. The V and J ends lost 5 bases and 0 bases respectively, with 13 bases between them. Germline CDR1 MDHEN, CDR2 SYDVKM. The chain's CDR3 is CASSTGRADQETQYF. In DNA, the CDR3 is TGTGCCAGCAGTACCGGGCGGGCCGACCAAGAGACCCAGTACTTC.

The chain links TRBV2 to TRBJ1-2; 8 positions agree with TRBD1. Germline V lookup: CDR1 SNHLY, CDR2 FYNNEI. With V trimmed by 4 bases and J by 7 bases, 8 bases remained unmatched. The CDR3 loop spans 14 amino acids. CDR3 sequence (DNA): TGTGCCAGCAGTGTGGACAGGGATGTGGGTGGCTACACCTTC. Protein sequence: CASSVDRDVGGYTF. The whole variable domain, remainder taken from reference TRBV2 and TRBJ1-2, is EPEVTQTPSHQVTQMGQEVILRCVPISNHLYFYWYRQILGQKVEFLVSFYNNEISEKSEIFDDQFSVERPDGSNFTLKIRSTKLEDSAMYFCASSVDRDVGGYTFGSGTRLTVV.